This entry features one T cell receptor beta chain sequence. Its matching antigen is unknown. This entry belongs to a study of cytomegalovirus exposure and HLA in healthy donors. General study findings and limits: As a later analysis showed, a missense DCLRE1C variant was linked to trimming of TCR beta V- and J-genes.

This CDR3 spans 15 amino acids. The J segment lost 2 bases and the V segment lost 4 bases, leaving 6 bases of the junction unmatched. The germline V gene has CDR1 SGHKS and CDR2 YYEKEE (reference sequence). The PCR employed 60 Vbeta primers together with 13 Jbeta primers. Some clones are missing from TCRdb's copy, which holds only in-frame ones; the method was immunoSEQ multiplex PCR. The table lists about 130,000 clones, 75% to 85% of them singletons. The sequence derives from a man between 50 and 59 years old in good health and CMV-seronegative. Sequencing used PBMCs. This chain links TRBV5-5 with TRBJ1-1; 9 bases align to TRBD1. CDR3 sequence (DNA): TGTGCCAGCAGCATCACAGGGGGCTATAACACTGAAGCTTTCTTT. The encoded protein is CASSITGGYNTEAFF.